Here is one TCR beta chain with its context. This record belongs to a study of cytomegalovirus exposure and HLA in healthy donors. The V gene's germline CDR1 is SGHAT and CDR2 FQNNGV. Trimming pared 4 bases from V and 4 bases from J, leaving 7 bases between. This CDR3 is built from 13 residues. Data came from immunoSEQ multiplex PCR; TCRdb stores just in-frame clones and leaves some out. There are over 200,000 clones in the sample; approximately 82% occur only once, and roughly 6% lies in the top ten. The clonotype originates from a woman between 18 and 29 years old in good health and CMV-seronegative. Material for sequencing was PBMCs. V gene TRBV11-2 combines with J gene TRBJ2-2; D is uncertain. CDR3 DNA sequence: TGTGCCAGCAGCTCTCTGACCACCGGGGAGCTGTTTTTT. It translates to CASSSLTTGELFF.